This T cell receptor beta chain was recorded in a study of blood T cell repertoires in COVID-19. The germline gives CDR1 LGHDT, CDR2 YNNKEL (reference sequence). The CDR3 length is 16 residues. V lost 1 base, J lost 3 bases, and 15 bases lay in between. Profiling relied on immunoSEQ multiplex PCR, and the TCRdb table lists in-frame clones only, not all of them. The table has 200,000 to 300,000 clones, around 86% seen once; the top ten hold about 3%. The chain uses TRBV3-1 (or the pseudogene TRBV3-2) and TRBJ1-1, with a possible D match to TRBD1 (5 bases). This clonotype was obtained from a woman aged 25 to 45 who had recovered from COVID-19. Sequences were obtained from peripheral blood. The CDR3 loop reads CASSQVRGTGDTEAFF. The CDR3 DNA reads as TGTGCCAGCAGCCAAGTACGGGGGACGGGGGACACTGAAGCTTTCTTT.